These 28 T cell receptor beta chains came from one sample sequenced in a study of tissue T cells after allogeneic stem cell transplantation (dated by TCRdb to the early 2020s). The library came from the immunoSEQ multiplex PCR assay. Sourced from immuneACCESS, this table was stored by TCRdb with only in-frame sequences that have V and J called. A share of the clones is absent; for the studies checked, an unresolved V gene accounts for under half, and the remainder has no known explanation. The sample contains some 5,800 clones, around three fifths of them found a single time. The top ten constitute about a fifth of the sample. Taken with the paper, the label for time point translates to: human tissue collected at research (rapid) autopsy. Sequencing used tissue from the jejunum, obtained at autopsy. These receptors originate from a male donor aged 60 or older with lung cancer.

The chain is built from TRBV6-5 and TRBJ1-1; TRBD1 aligns across 8 bases. CDR1 and CDR2 (germline): MNHEY, SVGAGI. The CDR3 consists of 14 residues. Trimming took 6 bases from V and 5 from J; bases not matched to a gene: 8. Here the CDR3 reads CASRTGAQGTEAFF. In nucleotides, the CDR3 is TGTGCCAGCAGGACAGGGGCGCAAGGAACTGAAGCTTTCTTT.

The V gene is TRBV9, the J gene TRBJ2-1; the D gene is possibly TRBD1 (7 bases). The germline CDR1 and CDR2 sequences are SGDLS and YYNGEE. The CDR3 sequence is 15 residues long. V gave up 2 bases and J gave up 8 bases, with 17 bases separating them. The CDR3 sequence is CASSVQAGGTHEQFF. Here the CDR3 DNA reads TGTGCCAGCAGCGTCCAAGCAGGGGGGACACATGAGCAGTTCTTC.

This clone is medium-sized in the sample. The J gene is TRBJ1-1, the V gene TRBV7-9, with D possibly matching TRBD1 (5 bases). V was pared by 5 bases and J by 3 bases, with 16 bases between. Germline CDR1 is SEHNR and CDR2 is FQNEAQ (reference sequence). The CDR3 runs to 15 residues. CDR3 residues: CASSPWGGDHTEAFF. The CDR3 DNA is TGTGCCAGCAGCCCATGGGGAGGGGATCACACTGAAGCTTTCTTT.

This clone was counted only a few times. The chain links TRBV27 to TRBJ2-3; D is perhaps TRBD1 or TRBD2 (5 bases each). Trimming took 5 bases from V and 5 from J, leaving 14 bases between them. Germline CDR1 reads MNHEY; CDR2 reads SMNVEV (reference sequence). This CDR3 region has 14 residues. The CDR3 here is CASSPRDGGDTQYF. Here the CDR3 DNA reads TGTGCCAGCAGTCCTCGGGACGGCGGAGATACGCAGTATTTT.

This clone appeared a few times. The V gene is TRBV12-5, the J gene TRBJ1-1; a weak D match, TRBD1 (6 bases). The V gene's germline CDR1 is LGHNT and CDR2 FRNRAP. The ends were cut back, 6 bases at V and 5 bases at J, with 10 bases in the middle. This CDR3 has 12 residues. The CDR3, as DNA: TGTGCTAGTGGGACTGACAGGACTGAAGCTTTCTTT. Its protein is CASGTDRTEAFF.

V and J are TRBV9 and TRBJ2-3; D unresolved. V gave up 0 bases and J gave up 0 bases, with 8 bases separating them. CDR3 length: 15 residues. Germline CDR1 SGDLS, CDR2 YYNGEE. DNA of the CDR3: TGTGCCAGCAGCGTAGGAGTCGACAGCACAGATACGCAGTATTTT. Protein: CASSVGVDSTDTQYF.

In this sample, this clone is large. The chain couples TRBV12-5 to TRBJ2-2; no clear D. Germline loops: CDR1 LGHNT, CDR2 FRNRAP. V gave up 7 bases and J gave up 3 bases, with 15 bases separating them. This CDR3 spans 15 amino acids. The CDR3 DNA reads TGTGCTAGTGATTTTCAGGACGGATACACCGGGGAGCTGTTTTTT. Protein: CASDFQDGYTGELFF.

The J gene is TRBJ1-3, the V gene TRBV7-2; TRBD1 aligns across 9 bases. Per germline, CDR1 SGHTA and CDR2 FQGNSA. Trimming at V came to 4 bases and at J to 3 bases, leaving 4 bases not matched to a gene. The CDR3 spans 15 residues. CDR3 DNA: TGTGCCAGCAGCTCGAGGACAGGGGTTGGAAACACCATATATTTT. As protein: CASSSRTGVGNTIYF. The whole variable domain, filled in from reference TRBV7-2 and TRBJ1-3, reads GAGVSQSPSNKVTEKGKDVELRCDPISGHTALYWYRQSLGQGLEFLIYFQGNSAPDKSGLPSDRFSAERTGGSVSTLTIQRTQQEDSAVYLCASSSRTGVGNTIYFGEGSWLTVV.

The chain carries TRBV7-8 and TRBJ2-1; D not certain. The CDR3 length is 15 residues. Germline V gene sequence: CDR1 SGHVS, CDR2 FQNEAQ. V lost 1 base and J 0 bases, leaving 7 bases between the germline ends. The CDR3 nucleotides are TGTGCCAGCAGCTTAGAAGCGAGCTCCTACAATGAGCAGTTCTTC. It translates to CASSLEASSYNEQFF. Supplemented by reference TRBV7-8 and TRBJ2-1, the full variable domain reads GAGVSQSPRYKVAKRGQDVALRCDPISGHVSLFWYQQALGQGPEFLTYFQNEAQLDKSGLPSDRFFAERPEGSVSTLKIQRTQQEDSAVYLCASSLEASSYNEQFFGPGTRLTVL.

The V call is TRBV27, the J call TRBJ2-5; no clear D gene. This CDR3 contains 10 residues. The germline V and J ends were trimmed by 6 bases and 4 bases, with 3 bases remaining between them. Germline V CDR1 and CDR2: MNHEY, SMNVEV (reference sequence). CDR3 sequence: CASRRETQYF. CDR3 coding DNA: TGTGCCAGCAGAAGAGAGACCCAGTACTTC.

This chain joins TRBV20-1 and TRBJ1-1; a possible D gene is TRBD1 (5 bases). Looked up from germline, CDR1 is DFQATT and CDR2 is SNEGSKA (reference sequence). V lost 3 bases, J lost 6 bases, and 8 bases lay in between. This CDR3 contains 11 residues. This chain's CDR3 is CSARGVAEAFF. The CDR3 DNA is TGCAGTGCTAGGGGGGTTGCTGAAGCTTTCTTT.

This clone appeared a single time. This chain connects TRBV7-2 to TRBJ2-7, with TRBD1 matching over 8 bases. Germline V gene sequence: CDR1 SGHTA, CDR2 FQGNSA. This CDR3 is built from 14 residues. Unmatched junction bases numbered 6, after V lost 4 bases and J lost 4 bases. The CDR3 DNA is TGTGCCAGCAGCTCCGGCAGGGGGCCTTACGAGCAGTACTTC. It translates to CASSSGRGPYEQYF.

This clone has more than one count but fewer than ten. The chain combines TRBV10-3 with TRBJ1-2, with D possibly TRBD1 on 6 matching bases. This CDR3 spans 12 amino acids. Looked up from germline, CDR1 is ENHRY and CDR2 is SYGVKD. CDR3 DNA: TGTGTCATAGGGGGGGCAGACTATGGCTACACCTTC. Amino acids: CVIGGADYGYTF.

This clone was seen a few times. The rearrangement uses TRBV14 and TRBJ2-2; no firm D call. This CDR3 has 13 amino acids. The germline V and J ends were trimmed by 0 bases and 7 bases, with 6 bases remaining between them. The germline V gene encodes CDR1 SGHDN and CDR2 FVKESK. CDR3 amino acids: CASSQDLGGELFF. DNA for the CDR3: TGTGCCAGCAGCCAAGATCTCGGCGGGGAGCTGTTTTTT. The full variable domain, in which reference TRBV14 and TRBJ2-2 provide the parts outside the CDR3, is EAGVTQFPSHSVIEKGQTVTLRCDPISGHDNLYWYRRVMGKEIKFLLHFVKESKQDESGMPNNRFLAERTGGTYSTLKVQPAELEDSGVYFCASSQDLGGELFFGEGSRLTVL.

CDR3 loop: CASSSQGMSGYTF. The CDR3 DNA reads as TGTGCCAGCAGCTCACAGGGGATGTCGGGCTACACCTTC. This chain uses TRBV7-8 with TRBJ1-2; 7 positions agree with TRBD1. The CDR3 has 13 amino acids. Trimming cost V 4 bases and J 8 bases; bases outside gene matches: 7. Per the germline V gene, CDR1 is SGHVS and CDR2 is FQNEAQ. The full variable domain, in which reference TRBV7-8 and TRBJ1-2 provide the parts outside the CDR3, is GAGVSQSPRYKVAKRGQDVALRCDPISGHVSLFWYQQALGQGPEFLTYFQNEAQLDKSGLPSDRFFAERPEGSVSTLKIQRTQQEDSAVYLCASSSQGMSGYTFGSGTRLTVV.

The gene calls are TRBV18 and TRBJ2-7; 11 positions match TRBD2. The CDR3 runs 15 residues. Germline CDR1 reads KGHSH; CDR2 reads LQKENI. Losses at the gene ends were 6 bases for V and 2 bases for J; bases not matched to a gene: 6. CDR3 sequence (DNA): TGTGCCAGCTCGCCTACTAGCGGGAGTACCTACGAGCAGTACTTC. It encodes CASSPTSGSTYEQYF.

This clone qualifies as large. This sequence joins TRBV11-2 and TRBJ1-1, with D maybe TRBD1 (5 bases). The CDR3 has 15 amino acids. Per the germline V gene, CDR1 is SGHAT and CDR2 is FQNNGV. V dropped 10 bases and J dropped 5 bases, with 23 bases sitting between them. The DNA for the CDR3 is TGTGCCACCTCAAGCGGGTTCGGGGGGGGAACTGAAGCTTTCTTT. Protein sequence: CATSSGFGGGTEAFF.

V gene TRBV12-5 combines with J gene TRBJ2-5; no clear D. The CDR3 contains 13 residues. CDR1 and CDR2 (germline): LGHNT, FRNRAP. The V end lost 10 bases, the J end lost 1 base, and 13 bases lay between the germline ends. This chain's CDR3 is CATRMGAQETQYF. CDR3 bases: TGTGCTACCCGCATGGGCGCCCAAGAGACCCAGTACTTC. Together with reference TRBV12-5 and TRBJ2-5, the CDR3 gives the full variable domain: DARVTQTPRHKVTEMGQEVTMRCQPILGHNTVFWYRQTMMQGLELLAYFRNRAPLDDSGMPKDRFSAEMPDATLATLKIQPSEPRDSAVYFCATRMGAQETQYFGPGTRLLVL.

This clone turned up a few times. The chain couples TRBV6-5 to TRBJ1-1; D is possibly TRBD1 (5 bases). V lost 6 bases and J 0 bases, leaving 11 bases between the germline ends. Germline lookup yields CDR1 MNHEY and CDR2 SVGAGI. The CDR3 is 14 residues long. CDR3 residues: CASSRQPLNTEAFF. For the CDR3, the DNA is TGTGCCAGCAGCCGACAGCCACTGAACACTGAAGCTTTCTTT.

This chain uses TRBV5-6 with TRBJ2-7, with 12 nucleotides matching TRBD1. This CDR3 comprises 15 residues. Per germline, CDR1 SGHDT and CDR2 YYEEEE. V trimming: 2 bases; J trimming: 6 bases; junction bases outside the gene matches: 6. The CDR3 here is CASSFTGTGGTEQYF. CDR3 DNA: TGTGCCAGCAGCTTCACCGGGACAGGGGGCACCGAGCAGTACTTC.

The CDR3 nucleotides read TGTGCCAGCAGTCCGGCAGGGGCGAACACTGAAGCTTTCTTT. This gives the protein CASSPAGANTEAFF. The chain couples TRBV27 to TRBJ1-1, with D tentatively TRBD1 (6 bases). The CDR3 covers 14 residues. The V end lost 5 bases, the J end lost 1 base, and 11 bases lay between the germline ends. Germline V gene data show CDR1 as MNHEY and CDR2 as SMNVEV (reference sequence).

The chain combines TRBV12-3 or TRBV12-4 with TRBJ1-2; unclear D gene. The CDR3 is 11 residues long. V lost 6 bases and J lost 6, with 8 bases in between. As DNA, the CDR3 is TGTGCCAGCAGAAAGTTAGATGGCTACACCTTC. Its protein product is CASRKLDGYTF.

This clone has only one observation. The chain is built from TRBV12-5 and TRBJ2-3, with 8 bases lining up with TRBD2. Germline V CDR1 and CDR2: LGHNT, FRNRAP. V shed 6 bases and J 3 bases; nucleotides not matched to a gene: 8. This CDR3 spans 15 amino acids. The CDR3: CASGPGLAGTDTQYF. CDR3 nucleotide sequence: TGTGCTAGTGGCCCTGGACTAGCAGGAACAGATACGCAGTATTTT.

The CDR3 sequence is CASSQVQGSNSPLHF. DNA for the CDR3: TGTGCCAGCAGCCAAGTCCAGGGGAGTAATTCACCCCTCCACTTT. The gene calls are TRBV3-1 (or the pseudogene TRBV3-2) and TRBJ1-6, with D possibly being TRBD1 (6 bases). V lost 1 base and J lost 6, with 10 bases in between. The CDR3 totals 15 residues. The germline CDR1 and CDR2 sequences are LGHDT and YNNKEL (reference sequence).

Sample share makes this clone medium-sized (0.01 to 0.1%). The rearrangement uses TRBV6-6 and TRBJ1-6; TRBD1 aligns across 7 bases. From germline, CDR1 is MNHNY and CDR2 SVGAGI (reference sequence). The CDR3 contains 16 residues. The junction had 12 bases not matched to a gene; V was cut back by 6 bases and J by 7 bases. The CDR3, as DNA: TGTGCCAGCAGCCCAGACAGGGTTTACACGAATTCACCCCTCCACTTT. Protein product: CASSPDRVYTNSPLHF.

This clone turned up a few times. V gene TRBV24-1 combines with J gene TRBJ2-3; 11 positions match TRBD1. The CDR3 has 16 amino acids. Germline CDR1 and CDR2: KGHDR and SFDVKD. The J segment lost 5 bases and the V segment lost 4 bases, leaving 7 bases of the junction unmatched. This chain's CDR3 is CATSESGQGARDTQYF. Here the CDR3 DNA reads TGTGCCACCAGTGAAAGTGGACAGGGGGCACGAGATACGCAGTATTTT.

The J gene is TRBJ2-2, the V gene TRBV25-1; D possibly corresponds to TRBD1 (6 bases). Trimming took off 3 bases at V and 0 bases at J, with 11 bases between the two ends. CDR3 length: 16 amino acids. Germline assignment: CDR1 MGHDK and CDR2 SYGVNS. The CDR3 DNA reads as TGTGCCAGCAGTGACAGGGGTACTACGAACACCGGGGAGCTGTTTTTT. It codes for CASSDRGTTNTGELFF.

The gene calls are TRBV10-3 and TRBJ1-6, with unresolved D. V lost 6 bases to trimming and J lost 6 bases, with 15 bases between them. The CDR3 totals 15 residues. The germline V gene encodes CDR1 ENHRY and CDR2 SYGVKD. CDR3: CAIRRDPSGNSPLHF. For the CDR3, the DNA is TGTGCCATCAGGCGAGATCCGAGCGGTAATTCACCCCTCCACTTT.